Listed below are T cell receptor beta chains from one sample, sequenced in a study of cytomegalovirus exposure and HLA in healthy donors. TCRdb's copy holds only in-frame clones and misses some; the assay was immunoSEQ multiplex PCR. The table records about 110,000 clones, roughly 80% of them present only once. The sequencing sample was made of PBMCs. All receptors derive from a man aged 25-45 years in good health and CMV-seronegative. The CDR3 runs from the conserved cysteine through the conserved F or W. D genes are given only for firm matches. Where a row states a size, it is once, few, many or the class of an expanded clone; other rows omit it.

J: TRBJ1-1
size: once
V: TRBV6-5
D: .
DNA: TGTGCCAGCAGTTCACAGGGCCCTGAAGCTTTCTTT
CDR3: CASSSQGPEAFF

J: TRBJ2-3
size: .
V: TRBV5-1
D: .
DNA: TGCGCCAGCAGCCGTCCGGCGGGGACTAGCACAGATACGCAGTATTTT
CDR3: CASSRPAGTSTDTQYF

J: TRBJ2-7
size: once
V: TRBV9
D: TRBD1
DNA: TGTGCCAGCAGCCTTCGGGACAGGGCCTACGAGCAGTACTTC
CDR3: CASSLRDRAYEQYF

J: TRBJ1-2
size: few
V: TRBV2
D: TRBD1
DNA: TGTGCCAGCAGTTCGGCAGGGGGCCGTTATGGCTACACCTTC
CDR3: CASSSAGGRYGYTF

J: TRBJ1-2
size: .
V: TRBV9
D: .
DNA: TGTGCCAGCAGCCCCCAGGGGCAGGACTATGGCTACACCTTC
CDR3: CASSPQGQDYGYTF

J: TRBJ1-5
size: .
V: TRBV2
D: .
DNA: TGTGCCAGCAATGCGGCCGGGCCCCAGCATTTT
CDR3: CASNAAGPQHF

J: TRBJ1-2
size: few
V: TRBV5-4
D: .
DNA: TGTGCCAGCAGCTTGGGATTTCAGGCTGTTACGCCGACCTATGGCTACACCTTC
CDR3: CASSLGFQAVTPTYGYTF

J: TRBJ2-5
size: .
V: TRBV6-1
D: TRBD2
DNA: TGTGCCAGCAGTGAAATTACGGGGGGCCAAGAGACCCAGTACTTC
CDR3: CASSEITGGQETQYF

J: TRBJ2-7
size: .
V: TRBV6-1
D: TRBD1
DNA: TGTGCCAGCAGTGTACAGGGGGTAGGGTCCTACGAGCAGTACTTC
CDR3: CASSVQGVGSYEQYF

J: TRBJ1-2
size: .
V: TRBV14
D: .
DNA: TGTGCCAGCAGCCAAGATAGTCCGGGGGATCGGTCTGTGGGCTACACCTTC
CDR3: CASSQDSPGDRSVGYTF

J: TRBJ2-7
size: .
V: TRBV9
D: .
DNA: TGTGCCAGCAGTGGGGCTCCTAGGGGCTTTGGCGAGCAGTACTTC
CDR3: CASSGAPRGFGEQYF

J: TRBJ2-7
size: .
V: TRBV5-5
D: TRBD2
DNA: TGTGCCAGCACCTGGGGACTAGCTTTTTACGAGCAGTACTTC
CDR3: CASTWGLAFYEQYF

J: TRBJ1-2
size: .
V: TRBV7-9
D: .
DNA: TGTGCCAGCAGCTTCTACCGGGATTTTAACTATGGCTACACCTTC
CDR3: CASSFYRDFNYGYTF

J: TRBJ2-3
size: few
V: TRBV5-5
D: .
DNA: TGTGCCAGCAGCTCAGGGTACACAGATACGCAGTATTTT
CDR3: CASSSGYTDTQYF

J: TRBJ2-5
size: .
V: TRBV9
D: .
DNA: TGTGCCAGCAGCGTAGGGAGACAGGTCCAAGAGACCCAGTACTTC
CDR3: CASSVGRQVQETQYF

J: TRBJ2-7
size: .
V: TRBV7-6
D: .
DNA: TGTGCCAGCAGTCCCGGGGTAAACTACGAGCAGTACTTC
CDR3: CASSPGVNYEQYF

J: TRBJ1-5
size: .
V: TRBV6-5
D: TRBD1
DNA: TGTGCCAGCAGCAAGGACAGGGAGAATCAGCCCCAGCATTTT
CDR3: CASSKDRENQPQHF

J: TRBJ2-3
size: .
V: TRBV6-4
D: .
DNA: TGTGCCAGCAGTGAACGCGGGATTAGCACAGATACGCAGTATTTT
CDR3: CASSERGISTDTQYF

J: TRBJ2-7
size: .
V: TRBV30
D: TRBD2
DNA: TGTGCCTGGAGTGGGGGGGGATTAACCTACGAGCAGTACTTC
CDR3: CAWSGGGLTYEQYF

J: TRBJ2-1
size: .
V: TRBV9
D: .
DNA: TGTGCCAGCAGCGGCCAGTACAATGAGCAGTTCTTC
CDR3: CASSGQYNEQFF

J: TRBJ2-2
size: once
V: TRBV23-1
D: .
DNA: TGCGCCAGCAGTCAGTGGACAACACCCGGGGAGCTGTTTTTT
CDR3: CASSQWTTPGELFF

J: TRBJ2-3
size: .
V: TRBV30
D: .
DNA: TGTGCCTGGAGTGAGGGGGGGCGTGATCTCGTTACGCAGTATTTT
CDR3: CAWSEGGRDLVTQYF

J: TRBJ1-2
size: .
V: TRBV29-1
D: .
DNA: TGCAGCGTTGGAATCTCGAGGGAGTATGGCTACACCTTC
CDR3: CSVGISREYGYTF

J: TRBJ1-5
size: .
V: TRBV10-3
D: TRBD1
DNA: TGTGCCATCAGTGATCGGACAGGGGGGAATCAGCCCCAGCATTTT
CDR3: CAISDRTGGNQPQHF